This is a list of T cell receptor beta chains from one sample in a study of alternative splicing in chronic myeloid leukemia remission. TCRdb reprocessed the bulk RNA-seq reads, keeping one entry per CDR3 protein, no DNA. Altogether several hundred distinct CDR3 sequences are present, about 96% being singletons, with the ten largest covering less than 4.5%. The sequencing used PBMCs or total blood leukocytes (not recorded which), collected at diagnosis. These receptors were collected from an adult with chronic myeloid leukemia. The CDR3 runs from the conserved cysteine through the conserved F or W. Fields, in order: clone size, J gene, V gene, CDR3 protein. Some rows have no size entry. The others give once, few or many, or a class for an expanded clone.

clone size: .
J gene: TRBJ2-1
V gene: TRBV12-3/TRBV12-4
CDR3 protein: CASSSPGLEVYNEQFF

clone size: .
J gene: TRBJ1-3
V gene: TRBV6-6
CDR3 protein: CASSTGSRGQGNTIYF

clone size: .
J gene: TRBJ2-2
V gene: TRBV10-3
CDR3 protein: CAIYNTGELFF

clone size: .
J gene: TRBJ2-3
V gene: TRBV18
CDR3 protein: CASSPRQLAGRYTDTQYF

clone size: .
J gene: TRBJ2-1
V gene: TRBV30
CDR3 protein: CASTSGSGNEQFF

clone size: .
J gene: TRBJ2-6
V gene: TRBV2
CDR3 protein: CASLAFSGANVLTF

clone size: .
J gene: TRBJ2-1
V gene: TRBV20-1
CDR3 protein: CSAAASGTGRNEQFF

clone size: .
J gene: TRBJ1-3
V gene: TRBV4-1
CDR3 protein: CASSQNTGNTRYF

clone size: .
J gene: TRBJ1-4
V gene: TRBV5-1
CDR3 protein: CASSLGTGGEKLFF

clone size: .
J gene: TRBJ2-2
V gene: TRBV19
CDR3 protein: CASRSSTVPGELFF

clone size: few
J gene: TRBJ2-3
V gene: TRBV4-2
CDR3 protein: CASSQEGLAVSSTDTQYF

clone size: .
J gene: TRBJ2-7
V gene: TRBV6-2/TRBV6-3
CDR3 protein: CASSYGIYEQYF

clone size: once
J gene: TRBJ2-7
V gene: TRBV5-6
CDR3 protein: CASSQDRSYEQYF

clone size: .
J gene: TRBJ2-5
V gene: TRBV10-3
CDR3 protein: CAISSLQETQYF

clone size: .
J gene: TRBJ1-1
V gene: TRBV28
CDR3 protein: CASSLFAGTGGSTEAFF

clone size: .
J gene: TRBJ2-6
V gene: TRBV7-2
CDR3 protein: CASSLTANSGANVLTF

clone size: .
J gene: TRBJ1-1
V gene: TRBV3-1
CDR3 protein: CASSQARVTEAFF

clone size: .
J gene: TRBJ2-1
V gene: TRBV13
CDR3 protein: CASSWLTGGPHNEQFF

clone size: .
J gene: TRBJ2-2
V gene: TRBV29-1
CDR3 protein: CSAGHPGELFF

clone size: .
J gene: TRBJ2-6
V gene: TRBV6-6
CDR3 protein: CASIHSSGANVLTF

clone size: .
J gene: TRBJ2-2
V gene: TRBV7-6
CDR3 protein: CASSLIHSGRGELFF

clone size: .
J gene: TRBJ2-1
V gene: TRBV18
CDR3 protein: CASSPPTRDRQFF

clone size: few
J gene: TRBJ2-3
V gene: TRBV18
CDR3 protein: CASSPRDRRREDTQYF

clone size: .
J gene: TRBJ2-3
V gene: TRBV15
CDR3 protein: CATSRDQGGADTQYF

clone size: .
J gene: TRBJ1-5
V gene: TRBV5-5
CDR3 protein: CASSPRTGFNQPQHF

clone size: .
J gene: TRBJ2-7
V gene: TRBV18
CDR3 protein: CASSQLPGSSYEQYF

clone size: once
J gene: TRBJ1-5
V gene: TRBV20-1
CDR3 protein: CSAGRPQHF

clone size: .
J gene: TRBJ1-1
V gene: TRBV10-2
CDR3 protein: CASKDPNTEAFF

clone size: .
J gene: TRBJ1-6
V gene: TRBV30
CDR3 protein: CAWSVSGTSSYNSPLHF

clone size: .
J gene: TRBJ2-2
V gene: TRBV18
CDR3 protein: CASSLFDPGELFF

clone size: .
J gene: TRBJ1-4
V gene: TRBV2
CDR3 protein: CASTMTGSNEKLFF

clone size: .
J gene: TRBJ2-4
V gene: TRBV20-1
CDR3 protein: CSARELAKNIQYF

clone size: .
J gene: TRBJ1-1
V gene: TRBV12-5
CDR3 protein: CASGLGQGGRKDTEAFF

clone size: .
J gene: TRBJ2-7
V gene: TRBV18
CDR3 protein: CASSPASGNYEQYF

clone size: .
J gene: TRBJ2-1
V gene: TRBV7-3
CDR3 protein: CASSLFSQREGLEQFF

clone size: .
J gene: TRBJ2-7
V gene: TRBV7-9
CDR3 protein: CASSLEGGTVYEQYF

clone size: .
J gene: TRBJ2-1
V gene: TRBV23-1
CDR3 protein: CASRRTSGTGNLGEQFF

clone size: .
J gene: TRBJ2-3
V gene: TRBV30
CDR3 protein: CAWEGLAGRTDTQYF

clone size: .
J gene: TRBJ2-1
V gene: TRBV19
CDR3 protein: CASSDLAGGPGEQFF

clone size: .
J gene: TRBJ2-1
V gene: TRBV3-1
CDR3 protein: CASSQDNSGRPISYNEQFF

clone size: .
J gene: TRBJ2-7
V gene: TRBV28
CDR3 protein: CASRPIAGVYEQYF

clone size: .
J gene: TRBJ2-5
V gene: TRBV7-2
CDR3 protein: CASSVLLQETQYF

clone size: .
J gene: TRBJ2-1
V gene: TRBV27
CDR3 protein: CASSGGGSSYNEQFF

clone size: .
J gene: TRBJ2-7
V gene: TRBV12-3/TRBV12-4
CDR3 protein: CASRRAHEQYF

clone size: .
J gene: TRBJ1-4
V gene: TRBV7-6
CDR3 protein: CASSLDLGAGYEKLFF

clone size: .
J gene: TRBJ1-5
V gene: TRBV3-1
CDR3 protein: CASSQVRDQGQPQHF

clone size: .
J gene: TRBJ1-1
V gene: TRBV18
CDR3 protein: CASSPPGLRSVNTEAFF

clone size: .
J gene: TRBJ1-2
V gene: TRBV29-1
CDR3 protein: CSVREGAAYGYTF

clone size: .
J gene: TRBJ2-7
V gene: TRBV7-6
CDR3 protein: CASSLELAASYEQYF

clone size: .
J gene: TRBJ1-5
V gene: TRBV6-2/TRBV6-3
CDR3 protein: CASSYSSGSNQPQHF

clone size: .
J gene: TRBJ2-2
V gene: TRBV6-5
CDR3 protein: CASRPQTGELFF

clone size: .
J gene: TRBJ1-2
V gene: TRBV12-3/TRBV12-4
CDR3 protein: CASSVGGLYGYTF

clone size: .
J gene: TRBJ2-2
V gene: TRBV5-1
CDR3 protein: CASSLALSTQGTGELFF